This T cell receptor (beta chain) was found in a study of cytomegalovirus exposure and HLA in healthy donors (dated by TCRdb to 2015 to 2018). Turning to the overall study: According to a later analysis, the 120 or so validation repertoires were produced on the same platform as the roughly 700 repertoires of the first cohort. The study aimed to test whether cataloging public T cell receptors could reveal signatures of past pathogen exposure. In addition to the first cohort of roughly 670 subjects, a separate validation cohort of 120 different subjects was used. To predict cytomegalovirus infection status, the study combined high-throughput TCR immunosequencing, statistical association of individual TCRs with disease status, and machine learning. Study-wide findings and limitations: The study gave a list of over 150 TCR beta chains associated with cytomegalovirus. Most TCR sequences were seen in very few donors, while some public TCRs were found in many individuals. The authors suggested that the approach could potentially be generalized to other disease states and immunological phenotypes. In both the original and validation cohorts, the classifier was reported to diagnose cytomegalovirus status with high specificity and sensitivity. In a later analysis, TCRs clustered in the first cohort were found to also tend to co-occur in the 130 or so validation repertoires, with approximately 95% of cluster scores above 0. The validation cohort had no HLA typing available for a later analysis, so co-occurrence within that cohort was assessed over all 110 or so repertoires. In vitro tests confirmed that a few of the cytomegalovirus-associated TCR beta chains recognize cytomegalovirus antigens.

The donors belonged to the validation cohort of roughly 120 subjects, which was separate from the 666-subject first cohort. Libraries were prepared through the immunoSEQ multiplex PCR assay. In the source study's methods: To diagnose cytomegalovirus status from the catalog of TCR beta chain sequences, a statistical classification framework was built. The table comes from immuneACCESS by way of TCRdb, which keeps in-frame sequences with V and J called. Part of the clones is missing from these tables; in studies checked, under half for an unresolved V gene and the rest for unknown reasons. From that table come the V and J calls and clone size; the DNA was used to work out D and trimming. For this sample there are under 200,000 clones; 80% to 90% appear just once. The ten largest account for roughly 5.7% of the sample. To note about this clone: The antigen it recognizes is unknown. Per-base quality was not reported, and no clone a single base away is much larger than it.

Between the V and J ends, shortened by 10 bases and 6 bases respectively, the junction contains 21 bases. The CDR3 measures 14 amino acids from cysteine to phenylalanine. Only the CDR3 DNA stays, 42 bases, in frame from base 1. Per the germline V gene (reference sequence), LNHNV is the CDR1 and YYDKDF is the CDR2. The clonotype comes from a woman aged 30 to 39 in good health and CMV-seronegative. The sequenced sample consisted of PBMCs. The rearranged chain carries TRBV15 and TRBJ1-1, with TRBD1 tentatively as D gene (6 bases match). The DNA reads TGTGCCATCAATTCCGGGGGCGCTGTATCTGAAGCTTTCTTT. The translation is CAINSGGAVSEAFF.